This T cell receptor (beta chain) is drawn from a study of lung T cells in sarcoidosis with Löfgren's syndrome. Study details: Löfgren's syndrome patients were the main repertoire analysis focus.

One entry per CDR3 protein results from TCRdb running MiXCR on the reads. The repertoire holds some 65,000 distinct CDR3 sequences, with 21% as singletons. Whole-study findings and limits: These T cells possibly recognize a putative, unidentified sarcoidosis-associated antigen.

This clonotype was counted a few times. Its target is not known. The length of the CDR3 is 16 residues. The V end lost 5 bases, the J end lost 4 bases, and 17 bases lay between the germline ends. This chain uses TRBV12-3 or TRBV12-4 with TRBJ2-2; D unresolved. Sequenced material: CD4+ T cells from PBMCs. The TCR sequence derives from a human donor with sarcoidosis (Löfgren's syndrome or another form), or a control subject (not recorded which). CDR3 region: CASSTRPGAITGELFF. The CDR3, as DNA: TGTGCCAGCAGTACCCGGCCGGGCGCGATCACCGGGGAGCTGTTTTTT.